The 24 T cell receptor beta chains in this list originate from one sample, sequenced in a study of blood T cell repertoires in COVID-19. Only in-frame clones appear in the TCRdb table, and some are missing; sequencing was by immunoSEQ multiplex PCR. Here the sample spans around 170,000 clones, under 90% being singletons. Input material: PBMCs or T cells enriched from blood (not recorded which). The receptors shown here come from a man aged 50-59 years who had recovered from COVID-19.

The chain employs TRBV9 and TRBJ2-2; D uncertain. Trimming took 4 bases from V and 0 from J, leaving 16 bases between them. The CDR3 totals 17 residues. From germline, CDR1 is SGDLS and CDR2 YYNGEE. Here the CDR3 DNA reads TGTGCCAGCAGCCCCAATCCCTCTGCGGCGAACACCGGGGAGCTGTTTTTT. Amino acids: CASSPNPSAANTGELFF.

This clone was observed a single time. The chain uses TRBV5-1 and TRBJ2-3, with D perhaps TRBD1 (5 bases). Trimming pared 0 bases from V and 4 bases from J, leaving 9 bases between. In germline, CDR1 is SGHRS, CDR2 YFSETQ. The CDR3 runs 14 residues. CDR3 residues: CASSLALGADTQYF. As DNA, the CDR3 is TGCGCCAGCAGCTTGGCCTTAGGGGCAGATACGCAGTATTTT.

The J gene is TRBJ1-2, the V gene TRBV20-1; a possible D gene is TRBD1 (6 bases). The CDR3 runs to 14 residues. The germline V gene has CDR1 DFQATT and CDR2 SNEGSKA (reference sequence). Deletions cut 3 bases from V and 8 bases from J, with 19 bases between. For the CDR3, the DNA is TGCAGTGCTAGTGTCCACTCCGGGACATCGGGCTACACCTTC. It yields the protein CSASVHSGTSGYTF.

The genes are TRBV3-1 (or the pseudogene TRBV3-2) and TRBJ2-1; no reliable D call. The CDR3 has 16 residues. CDR1 LGHDT and CDR2 YNNKEL come from the germline V gene (reference sequence). Trimming pared 3 bases from V and 2 bases from J, leaving 14 bases between. The CDR3 is CASSQVAGSPYNEQFF. CDR3 in DNA: TGTGCCAGCAGCCAGGTGGCAGGATCCCCCTACAATGAGCAGTTCTTC.

CDR3 nucleotides: TGTGCCAGCAGCCAAGATGTGTCTAGCGGGGGGCAGTACTTC. It encodes CASSQDVSSGGQYF. The chain employs TRBV4-2 and TRBJ2-7, with TRBD2 matching 10 bases. V was clipped by 0 bases and J by 9 bases; unmatched bases: 5. The CDR3 contains 14 residues. Germline-derived CDR1 and CDR2 are LGHNA and YNFKEQ.

The chain joins TRBV7-9 to TRBJ1-2, with no clear D. This CDR3 spans 14 amino acids. V shed 5 bases and J shed 2 bases, with 12 bases lying between them. Germline V gene lookup returns CDR1 SEHNR and CDR2 FQNEAQ (reference sequence). The CDR3 region is CASSPSQANYGYTF. The DNA of the CDR3 is TGTGCCAGCAGCCCTTCCCAGGCCAACTATGGCTACACCTTC. The entire variable domain, with the rest obtained from reference TRBV7-9 and TRBJ1-2, is as follows: DTGVSQNPRHKITKRGQNVTFRCDPISEHNRLYWYRQTLGQGPEFLTYFQNEAQLEKSRLLSDRFSAERPKGSFSTLEIQRTEQGDSAMYLCASSPSQANYGYTFGSGTRLTVV.

The chain has TRBV6-5 and TRBJ2-2; tentatively, D is TRBD1 (6 bases). Germline CDR1 is MNHEY and CDR2 is SVGAGI. Trimming shortened V by 8 bases and J by 3 bases, and 16 bases separated the two germline ends. The CDR3 is made up of 15 amino acids. The CDR3 nucleotides are TGTGCCAGCGCCCGCGTAGGGGGTGACACCGGGGAGCTGTTTTTT. This sequence encodes CASARVGGDTGELFF.

This chain uses TRBV28 with TRBJ1-2, with D perhaps TRBD1 (5 bases). The CDR3 length is 11 residues. Trimming shortened V by 6 bases and J by 6 bases, and 8 bases separated the two germline ends. Germline CDR1 is MDHEN and CDR2 is SYDVKM. The DNA for the CDR3 is TGTGCCAGCAGAATGGGGCATGGCTACACCTTC. This codes for CASRMGHGYTF.

The chain has TRBV24-1 and TRBJ2-3; 10 nucleotides match TRBD2. CDR3 size: 15 residues. With V trimmed by 5 bases and J by 4 bases, 5 bases remained unmatched. Germline assignment: CDR1 KGHDR and CDR2 SFDVKD. Written as DNA, the CDR3 is TGTGCCACCAGTGTGTCTAGCGGGGGAGCAGATACGCAGTATTTT. This translates into CATSVSSGGADTQYF.

The chain carries TRBV4-3 and TRBJ2-5; possible D gene TRBD1, 7 bases. Germline CDR1 reads LGHNA; CDR2 reads YSLEER. The CDR3 spans 15 residues. V was shortened by 2 bases and J by 1 base, with 11 bases between the two germline ends. CDR3 residues: CASSQFQGGQETQYF. CDR3 coding DNA: TGCGCCAGCAGCCAATTTCAGGGGGGCCAAGAGACCCAGTACTTC.

The rearrangement links TRBV18 to TRBJ1-1; tentatively, D is TRBD1 (5 bases). The ends were cut back, 5 bases at V and 3 bases at J, with 10 bases in the middle. There are 13 residues in the CDR3. In germline, CDR1 is KGHSH, CDR2 LQKENI. CDR3 loop: CASSDGGDTEAFF. CDR3 bases: TGTGCCAGCTCAGATGGGGGGGACACTGAAGCTTTCTTT.

The J gene is TRBJ2-2, the V gene TRBV2; 7 bases line up with TRBD1. Germline V CDR1 and CDR2: SNHLY, FYNNEI. CDR3 length: 15 residues. J gave up 3 bases and V 6 bases, and 7 bases lay outside the gene matches. The CDR3 nucleotides are TGTGCCAGCAGGGCAGGGGGTACCTACACCGGGGAGCTGTTTTTT. It is translated as CASRAGGTYTGELFF.

The chain is built from TRBV6-5 and TRBJ1-6; a possible D gene is TRBD1 (5 bases). Germline CDR1 is MNHEY and CDR2 is SVGAGI. The CDR3 loop spans 15 amino acids. V lost 2 bases, J lost 9 bases, and 14 bases lay in between. Written as DNA, the CDR3 is TGTGCCAGCAGTTACGGGGTAGGGGTTTTTTCACCCCTCCACTTT. Its protein is CASSYGVGVFSPLHF.

The gene calls are TRBV7-2 and TRBJ2-1; D remains ambiguous. CDR3 length equals 17 residues. CDR1 and CDR2 from the germline V gene are SGHTA and FQGNSA. Deletions cut 2 bases from V and 0 bases from J, with 14 bases between. Here the CDR3 DNA reads TGTGCCAGCAGCTTACGATCCCGCGCGAGCTCCTACAATGAGCAGTTCTTC. Translation: CASSLRSRASSYNEQFF.

The chain recombines TRBV5-1 with TRBJ1-1; 8 positions match TRBD1. Trimming removed 3 bases from V and 4 bases from J; junction bases left unmatched: 11. CDR1 is SGHRS and CDR2 is YFSETQ in the germline V gene. This CDR3 spans 16 amino acids. DNA of the CDR3: TGCGCCAGCAGCTCAAACGCAGGGGGCGCGGGCACTGAAGCTTTCTTT. Translated: CASSSNAGGAGTEAFF.

This clone has just one count. The rearrangement joins TRBV4-1 to TRBJ2-3; 11 positions match TRBD2. The CDR3 is 16 amino acids. Trimming at V came to 4 bases and at J to 0 bases, leaving 3 bases not matched to a gene. In germline, CDR1 is MGHRA, CDR2 YSYEKL. This chain's CDR3 is CASSLGTSGSTDTQYF. The CDR3, as DNA: TGCGCCAGCAGCCTTGGGACTAGCGGAAGCACAGATACGCAGTATTTT.

This clone showed up many times. The chain joins TRBV4-1 to TRBJ1-6; D gene unclear. V was cut by 1 base and J by 5 bases, with 18 bases left in between. Per germline, CDR1 MGHRA and CDR2 YSYEKL. The CDR3 spans 18 residues. Here the CDR3 DNA reads TGCGCCAGCAGCCAAGTATTCCCCAGGATCTCGAATAATTCACCCCTCCACTTT. The encoded protein is CASSQVFPRISNNSPLHF.

The CDR3 protein is CASSQELLYRSSGANVLTF. The CDR3 nucleotides read TGTGCCAGCAGCCAAGAGTTATTATACCGGTCCTCTGGGGCCAACGTCCTGACTTTC. The chain has TRBV3-1 (or the pseudogene TRBV3-2) and TRBJ2-6; the D is unclear. There are 19 residues in the CDR3. V dropped 0 bases and J dropped 0 bases, with 15 bases sitting between them. Per the germline V gene, CDR1 is LGHDT and CDR2 is YNNKEL (reference sequence).

This clone was seen only once. The rearrangement uses TRBV27 and TRBJ2-1, with 7 bases fitting TRBD2. Unmatched junction bases numbered 15, after V lost 4 bases and J lost 9 bases. The CDR3 covers 16 residues. The germline CDR1 and CDR2 sequences are MNHEY and SMNVEV (reference sequence). CDR3 residues: CASSWGGAGPRGEQFF. The DNA of the CDR3 is TGTGCCAGCAGTTGGGGGGGTGCGGGCCCCCGGGGTGAGCAGTTCTTC.

CDR3 protein: CASSLDRGWAQPQHF. CDR3 in DNA: TGTGCCAGCAGCTTAGACAGGGGCTGGGCTCAGCCCCAGCATTTT. The rearrangement uses TRBV7-8 and TRBJ1-5, with 7 nucleotides matching TRBD1. From germline, CDR1 is SGHVS and CDR2 FQNEAQ. V shed 1 base, J shed 6 bases, and the junction held 6 bases outside the gene matches. The CDR3 covers 15 residues.

This chain joins TRBV7-2 and TRBJ2-1; D not resolved. Germline CDR1 reads SGHTA; CDR2 reads FQGNSA. The CDR3 runs 14 residues. With 1 base removed from V and 5 bases from J, the gap between germline ends came to 9 bases. CDR3 DNA sequence: TGTGCCAGCAGCTTAGGGGCAGGCAACAATGAGCAGTTCTTC. This translates into CASSLGAGNNEQFF.

This clone was seen many times. The J gene is TRBJ1-5, the V gene TRBV19; TRBD1 matches at 11 bases. The germline V gene encodes CDR1 LNHDA and CDR2 SQIVND (reference sequence). The CDR3 loop spans 17 amino acids. With V trimmed by 3 bases and J by 2 bases, 6 bases remained unmatched. CDR3 in amino acids: CASSIWTGGRGNQPQHF. DNA for the CDR3: TGTGCCAGTAGTATCTGGACAGGGGGCAGGGGCAATCAGCCCCAGCATTTT.

The CDR3 spells CASSFYRVGGNTEAFF. The CDR3 DNA is TGTGCCAGCAGCTTTTACCGTGTAGGGGGGAACACTGAAGCTTTCTTT. The chain couples TRBV5-6 to TRBJ1-1; weak D call: TRBD1 (6 bases). V was shortened by 2 bases and J by 1 base, with 15 bases between the two germline ends. CDR1 and CDR2 from the germline V gene are SGHDT and YYEEEE. CDR3 size: 16 residues.

In DNA, the CDR3 is TGTGCCAGCAGCTTCGGGACAGGGCGTGGGTTGAGCACTGAAGCTTTCTTT. This codes for CASSFGTGRGLSTEAFF. The chain employs TRBV7-9 and TRBJ1-1, with TRBD1 identical over 9 bases. The CDR3 is made up of 17 amino acids. Trimming took 3 bases from V and 4 from J; bases not matched to a gene: 12. The V gene's germline CDR1 is SEHNR and CDR2 FQNEAQ (reference sequence).